This passage covers 27 T cell receptor beta chains from one sample sequenced in a study of beta chain features in type 1 diabetes. Study-wide points: People with Type 1 diabetes carried modestly yet significantly shorter TCRB CDR3s in all four CD4+ subsets.

These receptors have no identified antigens. The isolated RNA, all of it, was reverse transcribed, so expressed TCRB transcripts were what got sequenced. Method: immunoSEQ multiplex PCR; TCRdb's copy keeps in-frame clones and lacks some. This table holds about 44,000 clones, about 66% found once. Material for sequencing was Tregs from blood. These receptors were taken from a woman younger than 35 with type 1 diabetes.

This clone was seen more than once but under ten times. The V gene is TRBV7-2, the J gene TRBJ1-1, with D perhaps TRBD1 (5 bases). The CDR3 totals 12 residues. Between the trimmed V and J ends, which lost 1 base and 7 bases, there was a span of 7 bases. The V gene's germline CDR1 is SGHTA and CDR2 FQGNSA. CDR3 sequence: CASSLVGLEAFF. CDR3 nucleotide sequence: TGTGCCAGCAGCTTAGTGGGGCTTGAAGCTTTCTTT.

There are a few counts of this clone. V gene TRBV4-2 combines with J gene TRBJ2-3, with 9 bases lining up with TRBD2. CDR3 length equals 16 residues. Germline CDR1 is LGHNA and CDR2 is YNFKEQ. Trimming at V came to 0 bases and at J to 0 bases, leaving 1 base not matched to a gene. The DNA of the CDR3 is TGTGCCAGCAGCCAAGATCTAGCGGGAAGCACAGATACGCAGTATTTT. Its protein is CASSQDLAGSTDTQYF.

V is TRBV28 and J is TRBJ1-2; D unclear. The CDR3 extends over 12 amino acids. V was clipped by 2 bases and J by 3 bases, with 4 bases between them. Per the germline V gene, CDR1 is MDHEN and CDR2 is SYDVKM. CDR3 coding DNA: TGTGCCAGCAGTTTACGTGACTATGGCTACACCTTC. Translation: CASSLRDYGYTF.

This rearrangement joins TRBV7-2 to TRBJ2-1; maybe TRBD2 (5 bases). V lost 1 base to trimming and J lost 9 bases, with 16 bases between them. Germline assignment: CDR1 SGHTA and CDR2 FQGNSA. The CDR3 length is 15 residues. The CDR3 sequence: CASSLDGVGIGEQFF. In nucleotides, the CDR3 is TGTGCCAGCAGCTTAGACGGGGTTGGGATTGGTGAGCAGTTCTTC.

This clone is medium-sized by share. CDR3 bases: TGTGCCAGCAGCTTAGCGCGCAGGGGGGCTGAAAACATTCAGTACTTC. Amino acid sequence: CASSLARRGAENIQYF. J is TRBJ2-4 and V is TRBV7-2, with a weak D call TRBD1 (7 bases). The germline V and J ends were trimmed by 0 bases and 5 bases, with 14 bases remaining between them. This CDR3 spans 16 amino acids. Germline CDR1 and CDR2: SGHTA and FQGNSA.

This chain uses TRBV29-1 with TRBJ2-7; 8 bases are a match to TRBD1. The CDR3 runs to 13 residues. Germline CDR1 and CDR2: SQVTM and ANQGSEA. V was pared by 6 bases and J by 6 bases, with 10 bases of the junction left unmatched. CDR3 region: CSVTTGVRSEQYF. The CDR3 DNA reads as TGCAGCGTGACGACAGGGGTACGCTCCGAGCAGTACTTC.

The V and J genes are TRBV14 and TRBJ2-1; a weak D match, TRBD2 (7 bases). Germline loops: CDR1 SGHDN, CDR2 FVKESK. CDR3 size: 16 residues. Trimming stripped 4 bases from V and 9 bases from J, with 22 bases between. DNA for the CDR3: TGTGCCAGCAGCCGTTGGGGAGGGGGGTTAGAAGGTGAGCAGTTCTTC. Amino acid sequence: CASSRWGGGLEGEQFF.

This clone was seen only a few times. This chain joins TRBV11-3 and TRBJ2-1; D is undetermined. The CDR3 length is 16 residues. The germline V and J ends were trimmed by 5 bases and 4 bases, with 18 bases remaining between them. Looked up from germline, CDR1 is SGHNT and CDR2 is YENEEA. CDR3 DNA sequence: TGTGCCAGCAGCCCTTTATCCGCGGTTAATTACAATGAGCAGTTCTTC. This translates into CASSPLSAVNYNEQFF.

The table lists this clone with a few counts. DNA of the CDR3: TGTGCCAGCCGCCGGGACAGCTCCTATGGCTACACCTTC. This sequence encodes CASRRDSSYGYTF. The chain couples TRBV6-6 to TRBJ1-2; 7 bases are a match to TRBD1. V was pared by 8 bases and J by 4 bases, with 7 bases of the junction left unmatched. The CDR3 spans 13 residues. CDR1 MNHNY and CDR2 SVGAGI come from the germline V gene (reference sequence).

This chain links TRBV7-8 with TRBJ1-5, with 7 positions matching TRBD1. The germline V gene encodes CDR1 SGHVS and CDR2 FQNEAQ. The CDR3 sequence is 16 residues long. V gave up 0 bases and J gave up 7 bases; unmatched junction bases: 9. The DNA of the CDR3 is TGTGCCAGCAGCTTAGCGGTAGGGGGCGGGGTACAGCCCCAGCATTTT. This codes for CASSLAVGGGVQPQHF.

The chain uses TRBV5-1 and TRBJ2-1; possibly TRBD1 for D (5 bases). Germline loops: CDR1 SGHRS, CDR2 YFSETQ. The CDR3 extends over 13 amino acids. With 4 bases removed from V and 4 bases from J, the gap between germline ends came to 9 bases. This chain's CDR3 is CASSRDRYNEQFF. For the CDR3, the DNA is TGCGCCAGCAGCCGCGACAGATACAATGAGCAGTTCTTC.

J is TRBJ2-2 and V is TRBV5-4, with D possibly TRBD2 on 5 matching bases. Trimming removed 4 bases at V and 3 bases at J, with 10 bases between. The CDR3 has 14 residues. Germline-derived CDR1 and CDR2 are SGHNT and YYREEE (reference sequence). The CDR3 protein is CASSLFGDTGELFF. The CDR3 DNA follows: TGTGCCAGCAGCCTGTTCGGGGACACCGGGGAGCTGTTTTTT.

This clone was seen only a few times. The V and J genes are TRBV7-9 and TRBJ2-3; 8 bases align to TRBD1. J gave up 5 bases and V 1 base, and 8 bases lay outside the gene matches. Germline V CDR1 and CDR2: SEHNR, FQNEAQ (reference sequence). There are 16 residues in the CDR3. The CDR3 sequence is CASSLVRTGSRDTQYF. For the CDR3, the DNA is TGTGCCAGCAGCTTAGTACGGACAGGGTCCAGAGATACGCAGTATTTT.

J is TRBJ1-5 and V is TRBV11-2, with 8 nucleotides matching TRBD1. Germline V CDR1 and CDR2: SGHAT, FQNNGV. Losses at the gene ends were 5 bases for V and 4 bases for J; bases not matched to a gene: 7. The CDR3 contains 15 residues. CDR3 residues: CASSLNQGANQPQHF. Here the CDR3 DNA reads TGTGCCAGCAGCCTGAACCAGGGGGCTAATCAGCCCCAGCATTTT. The full variable domain, with the rest looked up from reference TRBV11-2 and TRBJ1-5, is EAGVAQSPRYKIIEKRQSVAFWCNPISGHATLYWYQQILGQGPKLLIQFQNNGVVDDSQLPKDRFSAERLKGVDSTLKIQPAKLEDSAVYLCASSLNQGANQPQHFGDGTRLSIL.

The chain is built from TRBV5-1 and TRBJ2-2; weak D call: TRBD1 (5 bases). Germline loops: CDR1 SGHRS, CDR2 YFSETQ. The CDR3 consists of 14 residues. The V end lost 4 bases, the J end lost 3 bases, and 10 bases lay between the germline ends. The CDR3 loop is CASSTTGYTGELFF. CDR3 in DNA: TGCGCCAGCAGCACCACAGGCTACACCGGGGAGCTGTTTTTT.

The table lists this clone with a count of one. V is TRBV7-9 and J is TRBJ1-1; D is possibly TRBD1 (6 bases). The ends were cut back, 3 bases at V and 4 bases at J, with 12 bases in the middle. The V gene's germline CDR1 is SEHNR and CDR2 FQNEAQ (reference sequence). The CDR3 covers 14 residues. The CDR3 here is CASSFEGVGTEAFF. In nucleotides, the CDR3 is TGTGCCAGCAGCTTCGAGGGGGTTGGCACTGAAGCTTTCTTT.

The genes are TRBV10-3 and TRBJ2-1; TRBD2 aligns across 8 bases. Germline assignment: CDR1 ENHRY and CDR2 SYGVKD. The CDR3 is 11 residues long. The V segment lost 7 bases and the J segment 8 bases; nucleotides outside the gene matches: 1. DNA for the CDR3: TGTGCCATCACCGGGGGGGATGAGCAGTTCTTC. The encoded protein is CAITGGDEQFF.

V is TRBV29-1 and J is TRBJ1-2, with D perhaps matching TRBD1 (5 bases). The CDR3 consists of 15 residues. The germline gives CDR1 SQVTM, CDR2 ANQGSEA. Trimming took off 5 bases at V and 1 base at J, with 17 bases between the two ends. CDR3 residues: CSVQGWRVDNYGYTF. CDR3 nucleotides: TGCAGCGTTCAGGGCTGGAGGGTAGATAACTATGGCTACACCTTC.

V and J are TRBV14 and TRBJ2-7; TRBD2 matches 7 bases. Unmatched junction bases numbered 11, after V lost 0 bases and J lost 3 bases. CDR3 length: 17 amino acids. Germline CDR1 and CDR2: SGHDN and FVKESK. DNA of the CDR3: TGTGCCAGCAGCCAAGATGTCGCGGCGGGAGAAAGCTACGAGCAGTACTTC. Its protein product is CASSQDVAAGESYEQYF.

The rearrangement uses TRBV4-3 and TRBJ1-2, with TRBD1 identical over 9 bases. The CDR3 runs to 16 residues. Trimming at V came to 0 bases and at J to 5 bases, leaving 7 bases not matched to a gene. The germline V gene encodes CDR1 LGHNA and CDR2 YSLEER. CDR3 sequence reads: CASSQDLGQGKYGYTF. For the CDR3, the DNA is TGCGCCAGCAGCCAAGATTTAGGACAGGGGAAGTATGGCTACACCTTC.

V gene TRBV29-1 combines with J gene TRBJ2-5; D perhaps matches TRBD2 (7 bases). The CDR3 is 13 residues long. Trimming took off 5 bases at V and 5 bases at J, with 15 bases between the two ends. The V gene's germline CDR1 is SQVTM and CDR2 ANQGSEA. The CDR3 DNA sequence: TGCAGCGTTACGGGGGGCTTGGGGGAGACCCAGTACTTC. This encodes CSVTGGLGETQYF.

The V and J genes are TRBV7-9 and TRBJ2-5; perhaps TRBD1 as D (5 bases). CDR3 size: 12 residues. V was shortened by 2 bases and J by 4 bases, with 5 bases between the two germline ends. Per the germline V gene, CDR1 is SEHNR and CDR2 is FQNEAQ (reference sequence). CDR3 in amino acids: CASSLQGETQYF. CDR3 in DNA: TGTGCCAGCAGCTTACAGGGAGAGACCCAGTACTTC.

Notes on this clone: Relative to the germline gene, one junction end is altered; a read error may explain this. The chain employs TRBV7-7 and TRBJ2-1; D may be TRBD1 (6 bases). Germline CDR1 is SSHAT and CDR2 is FNYEAQ (reference sequence). The CDR3 has 13 residues. The CDR3 sequence: CASSLVGGREQFF. The CDR3 DNA is TGTGCTAGCAGCTTAGTAGGGGGTCGGGAGCAGTTCTTC.

The rearrangement joins TRBV19 to TRBJ1-5, with no clear D. Germline V gene sequence: CDR1 LNHDA, CDR2 SQIVND (reference sequence). This CDR3 has 16 amino acids. V was pared by 5 bases and J by 0 bases, with 14 bases between. CDR3 in DNA: TGTGCCAGTAGTGGGTTTGGGCAGTATAGCAATCAGCCCCAGCATTTT. As protein: CASSGFGQYSNQPQHF.

V is TRBV7-8 and J is TRBJ1-6; unclear D gene. Germline-derived CDR1 and CDR2 are SGHVS and FQNEAQ. V was shortened by 3 bases and J by 8 bases, with 14 bases between the two germline ends. CDR3 length: 15 residues. The CDR3 region has the DNA TGTGCCAGCAGCTTTGACCCGGGAGTGTATTCACCCCTCCACTTT. This gives the protein CASSFDPGVYSPLHF.

This clone was seen more than once but under ten times. Mismatch with germline at one junction end may stem from a read error. V is TRBV5-8 and J is TRBJ2-5, with a tentative D call TRBD2 (6 bases). Germline V gene sequence: CDR1 SGHTS, CDR2 YDEGEE. The CDR3 totals 12 residues. CDR3 in amino acids: CASTSPGVGPNF. The CDR3 region has the DNA TGTGCCAGCACCTCACCGGGAGTTGGACCAAACTTC.

The chain couples TRBV5-1 to TRBJ2-1; 10 positions agree with TRBD1. The V gene's germline CDR1 is SGHRS and CDR2 YFSETQ. The junction had 11 bases not matched to a gene; V was cut back by 2 bases and J by 0 bases. The CDR3 consists of 19 residues. The CDR3 loop is CASSLPGQGSPSSYNEQFF. In nucleotides, the CDR3 is TGCGCCAGCAGCTTACCGGGACAGGGGTCACCCAGCTCCTACAATGAGCAGTTCTTC.